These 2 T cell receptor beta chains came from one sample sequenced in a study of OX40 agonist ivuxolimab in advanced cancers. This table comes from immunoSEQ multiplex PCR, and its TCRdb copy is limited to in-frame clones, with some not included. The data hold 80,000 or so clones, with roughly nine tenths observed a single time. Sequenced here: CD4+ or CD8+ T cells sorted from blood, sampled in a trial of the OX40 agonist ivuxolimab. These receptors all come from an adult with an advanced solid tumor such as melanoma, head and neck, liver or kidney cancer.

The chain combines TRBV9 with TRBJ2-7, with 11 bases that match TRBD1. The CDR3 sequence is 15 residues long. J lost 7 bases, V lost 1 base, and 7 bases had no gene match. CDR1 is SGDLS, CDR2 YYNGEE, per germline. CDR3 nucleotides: TGTGCCAGCAGCGTATCGGACAGGGGGCTCGGGGAGCAGTACTTC. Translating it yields CASSVSDRGLGEQYF.

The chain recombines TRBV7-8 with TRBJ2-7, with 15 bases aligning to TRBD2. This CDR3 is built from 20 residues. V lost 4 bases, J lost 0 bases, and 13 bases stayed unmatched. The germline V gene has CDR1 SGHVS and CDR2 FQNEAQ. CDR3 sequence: CASSSSPGLAGGRSSYEQYF. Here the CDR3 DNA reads TGTGCCAGCAGCTCTTCTCCGGGACTAGCGGGGGGTCGAAGCTCCTACGAGCAGTACTTC.